One and the same sample provided the 6 T cell receptor beta chains below, sequenced in a study of cytomegalovirus exposure and HLA in healthy donors. The PCR contained 60 Vbeta and 13 Jbeta primers. Clones were read by immunoSEQ multiplex PCR, and TCRdb kept only the in-frame ones, dropping some. The profile shows around 170,000 clones, about four fifths of them singletons. Sequencing used PBMCs. The source is a woman between 45 and 60 years old in good health and CMV-seropositive.

There are a few counts of this clone. This rearrangement joins TRBV10-2 to TRBJ1-1; the match to TRBD1 covers 7 bases. Germline trimming cut 7 bases from V and 5 bases from J; bases unmatched to any gene: 10. The CDR3 is 14 amino acids. Germline CDR1 WSHSY, CDR2 SAAADI. The CDR3 loop reads CASTRQGMSTEAFF. Written as DNA, the CDR3 is TGCGCCAGCACCAGACAGGGTATGTCGACTGAAGCTTTCTTT.

The J gene is TRBJ2-2, the V gene TRBV7-2; TRBD2 matches 11 bases. The trim removed 5 bases at V and 6 bases at J, leaving 8 bases unmatched. CDR3 length: 16 residues. The V gene's germline CDR1 is SGHTA and CDR2 FQGNSA. The CDR3 nucleotides are TGTGCCAGCAGCCCGGCCGGGACTAGCGGCTCCGGGGAGCTGTTTTTT. This sequence encodes CASSPAGTSGSGELFF.

V gene TRBV14 combines with J gene TRBJ2-3, with D possibly matching TRBD2 (5 bases). The CDR3 consists of 13 residues. The V end was cut by 8 bases, the J end by 4 bases, with 13 bases between. The V gene's germline CDR1 is SGHDN and CDR2 FVKESK. The CDR3 spells CASGGPAADTQYF. The CDR3 DNA reads TGTGCCAGCGGCGGCCCAGCGGCAGATACGCAGTATTTT.

The chain employs TRBV7-2 and TRBJ2-7, with 9 bases lining up with TRBD2. Trimming removed 5 bases from V and 2 bases from J; junction bases left unmatched: 10. CDR1 SGHTA and CDR2 FQGNSA come from the germline V gene. This CDR3 has 16 amino acids. CDR3 loop: CASSPRGGGRTYEQYF. In nucleotides, the CDR3 is TGTGCCAGCAGCCCGCGGGGGGGCGGGAGGACCTACGAGCAGTACTTC.

This clone has a handful of counts. The genes are TRBV7-6 and TRBJ1-1, with a possible D match to TRBD1 (5 bases). The CDR3 runs to 14 residues. Trimming left V 5 bases short and J 4 bases short, with 14 bases between. Germline-derived CDR1 and CDR2 are SGHVS and FNYEAQ. CDR3 sequence reads: CASSPGQRSTEAFF. CDR3 DNA: TGTGCCAGCAGCCCAGGACAAAGGAGCACTGAAGCTTTCTTT.

The gene calls are TRBV27 and TRBJ1-5; 7 nucleotides line up with TRBD1. After removal of 2 bases from V and 5 bases from J, the junction contained 9 bases not matched to a gene. Germline lookup yields CDR1 MNHEY and CDR2 SMNVEV (reference sequence). The CDR3 loop spans 16 amino acids. The CDR3: CASSLKGASLYQPQHF. CDR3 DNA sequence: TGTGCCAGCAGTTTAAAGGGGGCGAGTCTTTATCAGCCCCAGCATTTT.